This TCR beta chain emerged from a study of T cell repertoires in cytomegalovirus infection. Turning to the study itself: Indicated by public TCR beta signatures were CMV infection and matching HLA type. Regarding the study as a whole: Ex vivo responses were dominated by HLA-C-restricted CMV-specific TCR beta clonotypes. The cumulative frequency of public TCR beta families distinguished individuals who carried CMV together with the relevant HLA.

This CDR3 has 12 amino acids. Trimming took off 0 bases at V and 6 bases at J, with 9 bases between the two ends. Germline CDR1 and CDR2: DFQATT and SNEGSKA (reference sequence). The sample holds a few counts of this clonotype. Its antigen is currently unknown. TCRdb recomputed calls from the reads with MiXCR, one row per CDR3 protein. The repertoire holds under 250,000 distinct CDR3 sequences, with more than 9% as singletons. The TCR comes from a human donor in good health (CMV status not recorded). Some clones in this sample may be carry-over from other donors' samples. Sample: PBMCs. V usage is TRBV20-1 and J usage is TRBJ2-7; possibly TRBD1 for D (5 bases). The CDR3 loop is CSAREGHSEQYF. The CDR3 nucleotides read TGCAGTGCTAGAGAAGGACATTCCGAGCAGTACTTC.